Below, 4 T cell receptor beta chains from the same sample are listed, as sequenced in a study of monozygotic twins with inflammatory bowel disease. After re-calling the 5' RACE reads, TCRdb lists one entry per CDR3 protein, DNA absent. This sample's clone table lists about 160,000 distinct CDR3 sequences. The source material was blood. The receptors were gathered from a human donor with ulcerative colitis or Crohn's disease, or a healthy co-twin of an affected twin (not recorded which).

The chain recombines TRBV12-3 or TRBV12-4 with TRBJ2-1. The CDR3 consists of 11 residues. The chain's CDR3 is CASSYLSKQFF.

The genes are TRBV2 and TRBJ2-7; TCRdb outputs TRBD2, but without DNA this stays unchecked. This CDR3 contains 12 residues. Looked up from germline, CDR1 is SNHLY and CDR2 is FYNNEI. CDR3 loop: CASSRFGGEQYF.

V and J are TRBV6-2 or TRBV6-3 and TRBJ2-1. This CDR3 contains 13 residues. CDR1 and CDR2 from the germline V gene are MNHEY and SVGEGT. CDR3 loop: CASSYEAYNEQFF.

The chain couples TRBV7-2 to TRBJ2-5. CDR3 length equals 14 residues. CDR1 is SGHTA, CDR2 FQGNSA, per germline. CDR3 sequence: CASRPVATLETQYF.